These T cell receptor beta chains were read from a single sample in a study of post-analysis software for immune sequencing data. TCRdb reprocessed the PCR reads with MiXCR, giving one entry per CDR3 protein. Of hundreds of thousands of distinct CDR3 sequences detected, approximately 59% appear once; the ten largest clones hold over 9%. The specimen sequenced was blood. The source of these receptors is a girl aged 2 to 9 with multiple sclerosis. CDR3s include the opening cysteine and the closing phenylalanine or tryptophan. A D gene is named only where the DNA matches it firmly. The listing skips clone size in some rows; elsewhere it reads once, few, many or a size class.

D gene,V gene,clone size,J gene,CDR3 DNA,CDR3 protein
TRBD1,TRBV5-1,.,TRBJ2-3,TGCGCCTGCCGGGACAGGCTCTCTAGCACAGATACGCAGTATTTT,CACRDRLSSTDTQYF
.,TRBV12-3/TRBV12-4,.,TRBJ1-1,TGTGCCAGCAGTCAAGGGGGAGGGGGCACTGAAGCTTTCTTT,CASSQGGGGTEAFF
.,TRBV6-1,.,TRBJ1-5,TGTGCCAGCAGTGAAGGTGCAGGTACGCTAAGGAGAGGTCAGCCCCAGCATTTT,CASSEGAGTLRRGQPQHF
TRBD2,TRBV29-1,.,TRBJ2-1,TGCAGCGTTACAGGGACTAGCGGGAGGTTGACATACAATGAGCAGTTCTTC,CSVTGTSGRLTYNEQFF
.,TRBV6-6,.,TRBJ1-1,TGTGCCAGCAGTTACTCTAGGGAGACAGGGAACACTGAAGCTTTCTTT,CASSYSRETGNTEAFF
.,TRBV2,.,TRBJ2-1,TGTGCCAGCAGGTGGTACAATGAGCAGTTCTTC,CASRWYNEQFF
.,TRBV29-1,.,TRBJ1-6,TGCAGCGACCCAACCGGGGGGGGCGTAACCTATAATTCGCCCCTCCACTTT,CSDPTGGGVTYNSPLHF
.,TRBV28,few,TRBJ2-7,TGTGCCAGCAGCTCGGGACCTGGGGTCTACGAGCAGTACTTC,CASSSGPGVYEQYF
.,TRBV6-5,.,TRBJ2-7,TGTGCCAGCATAACAAGGGGGTGGGACACCTACGAGCAGTACTTC,CASITRGWDTYEQYF
TRBD2,TRBV5-5,.,TRBJ2-3,TGTGCCAGCAGCTGGGGGGCTAGCGGGAGACTGACAGATACGCAGTATTTT,CASSWGASGRLTDTQYF
.,TRBV7-6,.,TRBJ2-4,TGTGCCAGCACCATCCCAGCCCGGGCCCCCATAGCCAAAAACATTCAGTACTTC,CASTIPARAPIAKNIQYF
.,TRBV20-1,.,TRBJ1-5,TGCAGTGCTAGAGTTCCGGGTAGCAATCAGCCCCAGCATTTT,CSARVPGSNQPQHF
.,TRBV29-1,.,TRBJ2-3,TGCAGCGTGCCCCTAGCAATCGATACGCAGTATTTT,CSVPLAIDTQYF
.,TRBV11-2,.,TRBJ2-1,TGTGCCAGCAGCTTAGGTTACACAGGAGTGTATAATGAGCAGTTCTTC,CASSLGYTGVYNEQFF
TRBD1,TRBV6-5,.,TRBJ2-2,TGTGCCAGCAGCCCCGAGACAGGGGTGGACGGGGAGCTGTTTTTT,CASSPETGVDGELFF
.,TRBV5-1,.,TRBJ2-6,TGCGCCAGCAGGGGACCCGGGGCCAACGTCCTGACTTTC,CASRGPGANVLTF
.,TRBV6-1,.,TRBJ2-1,TGTGCCAGCAGTGAAGTGTCGGGAGTAAACCCGAGGGAGCAGTTCTTC,CASSEVSGVNPREQFF
TRBD2,TRBV5-1,.,TRBJ2-1,TGCGCCAGCATCCTGAAACCGGGACTAGCGACTAATGAGCAGTTCTTC,CASILKPGLATNEQFF
.,TRBV20-1,many,TRBJ2-5,TGCAGTGCTAGAGATGAAAGGGGGTACCAAGAGACCCAGTACTTC,CSARDERGYQETQYF
.,TRBV12-3/TRBV12-4,few,TRBJ2-3,TGTGCCAGCACCGGGACACCCACAGATACGCAGTATTTT,CASTGTPTDTQYF
.,TRBV10-3,.,TRBJ2-3,TGTGCCATCAGTGAGGAGGGCCCTAGCACAGATACGCAGTATTTT,CAISEEGPSTDTQYF
TRBD1,TRBV4-1,.,TRBJ2-5,TGCGCCAGCAGCCAGACGGACAGGGGGGAAGAGACCCAGTACTTC,CASSQTDRGEETQYF
.,TRBV4-3,.,TRBJ2-1,TGCGCCAGCAGCCAAGAGGACCTGCAGGATGAGCAGTTCTTC,CASSQEDLQDEQFF
TRBD1,TRBV7-6,once,TRBJ1-1,TGTGCCAGCAGCCCGGGAGGGACAGCGAACACTGAAGCTTTCTTT,CASSPGGTANTEAFF
.,TRBV25-1,.,TRBJ1-2,TGTGCCAGCAGCTTACGGGGCATAGATGGCTACACCTTC,CASSLRGIDGYTF
.,TRBV20-1,few,TRBJ1-5,TGCAGTGCTAGAGGCGGAAACGAGCAGCCCCAGCATTTT,CSARGGNEQPQHF
.,TRBV10-3,few,TRBJ2-7,TGTGCCATCAGCGGGAGAGGTGGCAAGAACGAGCAGTACTTC,CAISGRGGKNEQYF
.,TRBV29-1,once,TRBJ1-2,TGCAGCGATGGACAGTTTAACTATGGCTACACCTTC,CSDGQFNYGYTF
.,TRBV3-1,.,TRBJ2-3,TGTGCCAGCAGCCAAGATAGGGTAGCAACAGATACGCAGTATTTT,CASSQDRVATDTQYF
.,TRBV7-9,.,TRBJ2-1,TGTGCCAGCAGCTTACGGGAAACGGACAATGAGCAGTTCTTC,CASSLRETDNEQFF
TRBD1,TRBV7-6,few,TRBJ1-1,TGTGCCAGCAGCTCGGGACAGGGGCTGAACACTGAAGCTTTCTTT,CASSSGQGLNTEAFF
.,TRBV7-9,once,TRBJ2-3,TGTGCCAGCAGCTTACGGGAAGCTACAGATACGCAGTATTTT,CASSLREATDTQYF
TRBD1,TRBV20-1,.,TRBJ1-4,TGCAGTGCCTACGGACAGGGGGCGAATTTGGCAACTAATGAAAAACTGTTTTTT,CSAYGQGANLATNEKLFF
.,TRBV20-1,.,TRBJ2-1,TGCAGTGCTAGAGAAGCAGGGAGCAATGAGCAGTTCTTC,CSAREAGSNEQFF
.,TRBV6-1,.,TRBJ2-5,TGTGCCAGCAGTCGGGACATAGAACAAGAGACCCAGTACTTC,CASSRDIEQETQYF
.,TRBV29-1,.,TRBJ2-1,TGCAGCGTTGGGCAGGGGATGGCCTACAATGAGCAGTTCTTC,CSVGQGMAYNEQFF
TRBD2,TRBV4-1,few,TRBJ2-1,TGCGCCAGCAGCCGCCTTCTAGCGGTTGAGCAGTTCTTC,CASSRLLAVEQFF
.,TRBV7-9,.,TRBJ2-1,TGTGCCAGCAGCTTAGGAGGGCGTGAGCAGTTCTTC,CASSLGGREQFF
.,TRBV18,.,TRBJ2-7,TGTGCCAGCTCACCTGGGACTGAGATTAGCTCCTACGAGCAGTACTTC,CASSPGTEISSYEQYF
.,TRBV9,.,TRBJ2-5,TGTGCCAGCAGCGTAGGAATACCCGAGGGGCAAGAGACCCAGTACTTC,CASSVGIPEGQETQYF